The 18 T cell receptor beta chains below come from one sample, sequenced in a study of T cell repertoires in cytomegalovirus infection. MiXCR, run by TCRdb on the reads, gives a single entry per CDR3 protein. The data contain fewer than 250,000 distinct CDR3 sequences, roughly an eighth of them singletons. The sequenced sample was PBMCs. The receptors derive from a human donor in good health (CMV status not recorded). Some clones in this sample may be carry-over from other donors' samples.

The rearrangement uses TRBV4-3 and TRBJ2-7; 8 bases map to TRBD2. This CDR3 contains 17 residues. The V gene's germline CDR1 is LGHNA and CDR2 YSLEER. V lost 0 bases to trimming and J lost 4 bases; unmatched junction nucleotides: 11. The DNA for the CDR3 is TGCGCCAGCAGCCAAGATCGGTTTAGCGGGACACATTACGAGCAGTACTTC. This encodes CASSQDRFSGTHYEQYF.

This clonotype has at least ten counts. V gene TRBV7-2 combines with J gene TRBJ2-5; a possible D gene is TRBD2 (6 bases). The CDR3 consists of 14 residues. V lost 2 bases and J lost 5, with 12 bases in between. The germline gives CDR1 SGHTA, CDR2 FQGNSA. The CDR3 DNA reads as TGTGCCAGCAGCTTATCTTCGGGAGAGGAGACCCAGTACTTC. It encodes CASSLSSGEETQYF.

Points on this clonotype: One base away lies a much larger clone, so this may be a sequencing read error. This sequence joins TRBV3-1 and TRBJ2-3, with D unclear. Trimming pared 3 bases from V and 7 bases from J, leaving 5 bases between. Germline-derived CDR1 and CDR2 are LGHDT and YNNKEL (reference sequence). The CDR3 has 11 residues. DNA of the CDR3: TGTGCCAGCAGCCAGGGGAATACGCAGTATTTT. It codes for CASSQGNTQYF.

This clonotype has at least ten counts. This chain joins TRBV10-3 and TRBJ1-6; D not resolved. This CDR3 region has 14 residues. Germline V CDR1 and CDR2: ENHRY, SYGVKD. The V and J ends lost 6 bases and 5 bases respectively, with 11 bases between them. This CDR3 reads CAIRLQANNSPLHF. The CDR3, as DNA: TGTGCCATCAGACTGCAAGCGAATAATTCACCCCTCCACTTT.

The J gene is TRBJ2-7, the V gene TRBV25-1; the match to TRBD2 covers 11 bases. The CDR3 loop spans 16 amino acids. Looked up from germline, CDR1 is MGHDK and CDR2 is SYGVNS. The trim removed 4 bases at V and 3 bases at J, leaving 8 bases unmatched. CDR3: CASSGIGTSGSYEQYF. For the CDR3, the DNA is TGTGCCAGCAGTGGAATAGGTACTAGCGGGAGCTACGAGCAGTACTTC.

The sample holds a few counts of this clonotype. The DNA for the CDR3 is TGTGCCAGCAGCCAAGTAGGGGGAACCTACGAGCAGTACTTC. Translating it yields CASSQVGGTYEQYF. This chain links TRBV14 with TRBJ2-7, with a weak D call TRBD1 (6 bases). The V end was cut by 1 base, the J end by 2 bases, with 9 bases between. The CDR3 sequence is 14 residues long. Germline CDR1 and CDR2: SGHDN and FVKESK.

This clonotype was seen a few times. The genes are TRBV2 and TRBJ2-6; D is uncertain. Trimming took off 6 bases at V and 2 bases at J, with 5 bases between the two ends. The CDR3 sequence is 13 residues long. Germline CDR1 reads SNHLY; CDR2 reads FYNNEI. The CDR3 sequence is CASSVPGANVLTF. For the CDR3, the DNA is TGTGCCAGCAGCGTACCTGGGGCCAACGTCCTGACTTTC.

For this clonotype: Since a much larger clone is just one base distant, this may be a read error. The J gene is TRBJ1-2, the V gene TRBV28; tentatively, D is TRBD1 (6 bases). Germline V gene lookup returns CDR1 MDHEN and CDR2 SYDVKM. CDR3 size: 17 residues. CDR3 sequence: CASSPLTGGTPNYGYNF. The CDR3 DNA reads TGTGCCAGCAGTCCCCTCACGGGGGGGACACCTAACTATGGCTACAACTTC.

At least ten counts were recorded for this clonotype. The chain recombines TRBV6-6 with TRBJ1-5; D possibly corresponds to TRBD1 (6 bases). Germline CDR1 and CDR2: MNHNY and SVGAGI (reference sequence). V was trimmed by 5 bases and J by 1 base, leaving 24 bases between them. This CDR3 spans 19 amino acids. For the CDR3, the DNA is TGTGCCAGCAGTGGACCAATTGGACAGCGCCGACAGAGCAATCAGCCCCAGCATTTT. This sequence encodes CASSGPIGQRRQSNQPQHF.

The rearrangement joins TRBV7-3 to TRBJ2-2; 8 bases are a match to TRBD2. After removal of 5 bases from V and 4 bases from J, the junction contained 6 bases not matched to a gene. CDR1 is SGHTA and CDR2 is FQGTGA in the germline V gene. The CDR3 is 15 residues long. The CDR3 here is CASSRGGRVTGELFF. The CDR3 DNA reads TGTGCCAGCAGCCGCGGGGGGCGGGTCACCGGGGAGCTGTTTTTT. Full variable domain (rest looked up from reference TRBV7-3 and TRBJ2-2): GAGVSQTPSNKVTEKGKYVELRCDPISGHTALYWYRQSLGQGPEFLIYFQGTGAADDSGLPNDRFFAVRPEGSVSTLKIQRTERGDSAVYLCASSRGGRVTGELFFGEGSRLTVL.

Many counts were recorded for this clonotype. The CDR3 DNA reads TGTGCCAGTAGTATCCCTGGGTCTGGGGCCAACGTCCTGACTTTC. Translating gives CASSIPGSGANVLTF. The J gene is TRBJ2-6, the V gene TRBV19; D remains unclear. The CDR3 is made up of 15 amino acids. Germline assignment: CDR1 LNHDA and CDR2 SQIVND (reference sequence). Trimming pared 3 bases from V and 1 base from J, leaving 7 bases between.

The table lists this clonotype with many counts. V usage is TRBV7-2 and J usage is TRBJ1-4, with a tentative D call TRBD1 (5 bases). The CDR3 loop spans 15 amino acids. V was shortened by 3 bases and J by 5 bases, with 13 bases between the two germline ends. CDR1 and CDR2 (germline): SGHTA, FQGNSA. CDR3 loop: CASSLGPGGNEKLFF. CDR3 DNA sequence: TGTGCCAGCAGCTTGGGACCTGGGGGGAATGAAAAACTGTTTTTT. The variable domain in full, with the rest retrieved from reference TRBV7-2 and TRBJ1-4, is GAGVSQSPSNKVTEKGKDVELRCDPISGHTALYWYRQSLGQGLEFLIYFQGNSAPDKSGLPSDRFSAERTGGSVSTLTIQRTQQEDSAVYLCASSLGPGGNEKLFFGSGTQLSVL.

V and J are TRBV11-2 and TRBJ1-4, with D possibly TRBD1 on 5 matching bases. CDR1 SGHAT and CDR2 FQNNGV come from the germline V gene. The germline V and J ends were trimmed by 3 bases and 8 bases, with 22 bases remaining between them. The CDR3 loop spans 17 amino acids. The CDR3 DNA sequence: TGTGCCAGCAGCTTTACGATGGGGCGCGGAGAGAGGGAAAAACTGTTTTTT. As protein: CASSFTMGRGEREKLFF.

This clonotype was detected many times. This chain joins TRBV7-8 and TRBJ2-7; D is perhaps TRBD1 (6 bases). The CDR3 is made up of 15 amino acids. CDR1 SGHVS and CDR2 FQNEAQ come from the germline V gene. The V and J ends lost 0 bases and 2 bases respectively, with 11 bases between them. The CDR3 DNA follows: TGTGCCAGCAGCTTAGCCCCCAGGGGTCCCTACGAGCAGTACTTC. Its protein product is CASSLAPRGPYEQYF.

The chain employs TRBV5-1 and TRBJ2-5, with 11 bases matching TRBD2. In germline, CDR1 is SGHRS, CDR2 YFSETQ. Germline trimming cut 4 bases from V and 5 bases from J; bases unmatched to any gene: 10. CDR3 length: 16 amino acids. In DNA form, the CDR3 reads TGCGCCAGCAGCGGTAGCGGGGGGGCCGTTAGGGAGACCCAGTACTTC. Residues: CASSGSGGAVRETQYF. The full variable domain, its missing parts supplied by reference TRBV5-1 and TRBJ2-5, is KAGVTQTPRYLIKTRGQQVTLSCSPISGHRSVSWYQQTPGQGLQFLFEYFSETQRNKGNFPGRFSGRQFSNSRSEMNVSTLELGDSALYLCASSGSGGAVRETQYFGPGTRLLVL.

This clonotype has at least ten counts. The chain employs TRBV19 and TRBJ2-2; 9 positions agree with TRBD2. V lost 6 bases to trimming and J lost 2 bases; unmatched junction nucleotides: 4. CDR3 size: 15 residues. The germline V gene encodes CDR1 LNHDA and CDR2 SQIVND (reference sequence). Written as DNA, the CDR3 is TGTGCCAGTAGGAGCGGGAGGCGCAACACCGGGGAGCTGTTTTTT. It is translated as CASRSGRRNTGELFF.

This clonotype was picked up many times. The chain combines TRBV7-2 with TRBJ2-5; the match to TRBD1 covers 7 bases. J lost 5 bases, V lost 5 bases, and 8 bases had no gene match. CDR1 and CDR2 from the germline V gene are SGHTA and FQGNSA. The CDR3 extends over 14 amino acids. The CDR3 coding sequence is TGTGCCAGCAGCCAAGGGGGCAGGGCGGAGACCCAGTACTTC. It yields the protein CASSQGGRAETQYF.

This clonotype was counted at least ten times. The CDR3 reads CASSPTGGQNEKLFF. In DNA, the CDR3 is TGTGCCAGCAGCCCTACAGGGGGCCAGAATGAAAAACTGTTTTTT. The V and J genes are TRBV7-2 and TRBJ1-4; 9 bases align to TRBD1. CDR3 length equals 15 residues. V shed 5 bases and J 5 bases; nucleotides not matched to a gene: 6. Germline lookup yields CDR1 SGHTA and CDR2 FQGNSA. Filled out from reference TRBV7-2 and TRBJ1-4, the complete variable domain reads GAGVSQSPSNKVTEKGKDVELRCDPISGHTALYWYRQSLGQGLEFLIYFQGNSAPDKSGLPSDRFSAERTGGSVSTLTIQRTQQEDSAVYLCASSPTGGQNEKLFFGSGTQLSVL.